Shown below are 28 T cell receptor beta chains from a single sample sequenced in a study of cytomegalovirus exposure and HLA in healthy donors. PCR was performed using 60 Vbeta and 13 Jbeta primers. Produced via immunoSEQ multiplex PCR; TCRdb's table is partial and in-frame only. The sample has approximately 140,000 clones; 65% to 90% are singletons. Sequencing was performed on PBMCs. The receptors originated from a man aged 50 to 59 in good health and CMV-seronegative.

The CDR3 sequence is CASTQGANYGYTF. DNA of the CDR3: TGTGCCAGCACGCAGGGGGCCAACTATGGCTACACCTTC. The V gene is TRBV7-2, the J gene TRBJ1-2, with TRBD1 matching 8 bases. Germline assignment: CDR1 SGHTA and CDR2 FQGNSA. This CDR3 contains 13 residues. The V gene end was trimmed by 7 bases and the J gene end by 2 bases; junction bases not matched to a gene: 3.

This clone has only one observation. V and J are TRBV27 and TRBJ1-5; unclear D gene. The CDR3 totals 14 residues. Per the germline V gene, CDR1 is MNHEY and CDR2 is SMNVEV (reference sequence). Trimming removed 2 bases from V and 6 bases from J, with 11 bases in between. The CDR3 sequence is CASSLERGGQPQHF. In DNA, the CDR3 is TGTGCCAGCAGTTTAGAACGGGGTGGTCAGCCCCAGCATTTT.

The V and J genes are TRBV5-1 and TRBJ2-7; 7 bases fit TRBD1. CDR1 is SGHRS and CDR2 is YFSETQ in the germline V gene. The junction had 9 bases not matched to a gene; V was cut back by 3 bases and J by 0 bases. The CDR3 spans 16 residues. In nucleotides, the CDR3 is TGCGCCAGCAGCTCCAACCCGACAGGGAGCTCCTACGAGCAGTACTTC. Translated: CASSSNPTGSSYEQYF.

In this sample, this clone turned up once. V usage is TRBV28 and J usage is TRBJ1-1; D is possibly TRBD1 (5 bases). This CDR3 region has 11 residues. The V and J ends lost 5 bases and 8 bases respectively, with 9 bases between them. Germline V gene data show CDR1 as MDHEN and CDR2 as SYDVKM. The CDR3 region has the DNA TGTGCCAGCAGTCATACAGGCGAAGCTTTCTTT. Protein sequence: CASSHTGEAFF. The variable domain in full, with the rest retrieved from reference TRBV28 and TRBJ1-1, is DVKVTQSSRYLVKRTGEKVFLECVQDMDHENMFWYRQDPGLGLRLIYFSYDVKMKEKGDIPEGYSVSREKKERFSLILESASTNQTSMYLCASSHTGEAFFGQGTRLTVV.

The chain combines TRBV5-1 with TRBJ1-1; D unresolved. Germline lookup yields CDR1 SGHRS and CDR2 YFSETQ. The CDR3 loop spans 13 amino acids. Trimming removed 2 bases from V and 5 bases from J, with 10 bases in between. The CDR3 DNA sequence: TGCGCCAGCAGCTTCGGGAGAGGGACTGAAGCTTTCTTT. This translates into CASSFGRGTEAFF.

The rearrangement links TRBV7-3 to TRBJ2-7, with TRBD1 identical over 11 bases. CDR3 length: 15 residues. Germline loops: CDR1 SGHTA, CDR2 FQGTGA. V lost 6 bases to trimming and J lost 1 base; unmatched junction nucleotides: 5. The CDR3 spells CASSLGQGVSYEQYF. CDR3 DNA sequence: TGTGCCAGCAGTCTGGGACAGGGGGTGTCCTACGAGCAGTACTTC.

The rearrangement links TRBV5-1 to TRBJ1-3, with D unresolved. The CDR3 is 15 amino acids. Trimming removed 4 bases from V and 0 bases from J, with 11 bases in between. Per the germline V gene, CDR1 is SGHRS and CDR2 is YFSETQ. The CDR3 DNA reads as TGCGCCAGCAGCACCGGACTGAGCTCTGGAAACACCATATATTTT. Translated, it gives CASSTGLSSGNTIYF.

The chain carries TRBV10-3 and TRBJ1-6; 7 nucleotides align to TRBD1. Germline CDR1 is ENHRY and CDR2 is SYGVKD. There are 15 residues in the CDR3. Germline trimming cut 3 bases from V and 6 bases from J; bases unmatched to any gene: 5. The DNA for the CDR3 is TGTGCCATCAGTGAAGGCAGGGGGAGTAATTCACCCCTCCACTTT. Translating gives CAISEGRGSNSPLHF.

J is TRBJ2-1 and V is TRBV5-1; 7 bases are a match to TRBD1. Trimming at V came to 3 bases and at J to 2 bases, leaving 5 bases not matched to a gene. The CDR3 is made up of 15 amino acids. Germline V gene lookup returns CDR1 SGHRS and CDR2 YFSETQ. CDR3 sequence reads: CASSSGQRTYNEQFF. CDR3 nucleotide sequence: TGCGCCAGCAGCTCGGGACAGAGGACCTACAATGAGCAGTTCTTC.

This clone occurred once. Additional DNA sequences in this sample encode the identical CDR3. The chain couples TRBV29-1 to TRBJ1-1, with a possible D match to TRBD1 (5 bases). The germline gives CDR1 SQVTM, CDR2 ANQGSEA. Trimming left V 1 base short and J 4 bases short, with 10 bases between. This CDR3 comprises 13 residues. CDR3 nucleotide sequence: TGCAGCGTTGAAGGGCAGGGAGGCACTGAAGCTTTCTTT. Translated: CSVEGQGGTEAFF. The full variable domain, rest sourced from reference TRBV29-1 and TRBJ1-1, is SAVISQKPSRDICQRGTSLTIQCQVDSQVTMMFWYRQQPGQSLTLIATANQGSEATYESGFVIDKFPISRPNLTFSTLTVSNMSPEDSSIYLCSVEGQGGTEAFFGQGTRLTVV.

Written as DNA, the CDR3 is TGTGCCAGCTCACCAGCGCGGGGGGGGGTTCATGAGCAGTTCTTC. Its protein is CASSPARGGVHEQFF. The genes are TRBV18 and TRBJ2-1, with 9 bases fitting TRBD2. Germline V gene sequence: CDR1 KGHSH, CDR2 LQKENI. The CDR3 runs to 15 residues. Losses at the gene ends were 2 bases for V and 8 bases for J; bases not matched to a gene: 7.

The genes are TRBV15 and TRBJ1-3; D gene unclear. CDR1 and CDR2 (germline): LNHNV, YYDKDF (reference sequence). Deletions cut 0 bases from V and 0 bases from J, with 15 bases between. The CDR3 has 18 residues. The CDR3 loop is CATSRDLGQSNSGNTIYF. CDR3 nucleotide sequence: TGTGCCACCAGCAGAGATTTGGGCCAGTCGAACTCTGGAAACACCATATATTTT. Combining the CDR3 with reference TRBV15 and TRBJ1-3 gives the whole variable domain DAMVIQNPRYQVTQFGKPVTLSCSQTLNHNVMYWYQQKSSQAPKLLFHYYDKDFNNEADTPDNFQSRRPNTSFCFLDIRSPGLGDTAMYLCATSRDLGQSNSGNTIYFGEGSWLTVV.

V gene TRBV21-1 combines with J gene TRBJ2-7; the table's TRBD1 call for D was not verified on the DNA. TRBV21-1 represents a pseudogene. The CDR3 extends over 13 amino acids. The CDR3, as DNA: TGTGCCAGCAGCATAACAGGGCTTTACGAGCAGTACTTC. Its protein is CASSITGLYEQYF.

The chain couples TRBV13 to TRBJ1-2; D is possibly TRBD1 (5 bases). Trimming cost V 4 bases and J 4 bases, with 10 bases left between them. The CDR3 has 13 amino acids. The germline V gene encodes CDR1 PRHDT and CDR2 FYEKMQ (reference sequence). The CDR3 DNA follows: TGTGCCAGCAGCTCGCAGGGTCTCTATGGCTACACCTTC. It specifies CASSSQGLYGYTF.

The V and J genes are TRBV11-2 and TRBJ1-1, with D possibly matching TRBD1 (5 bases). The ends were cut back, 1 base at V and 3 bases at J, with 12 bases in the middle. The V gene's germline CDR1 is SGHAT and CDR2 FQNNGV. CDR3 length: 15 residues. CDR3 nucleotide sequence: TGTGCCAGCAGCTTAGGGTATGGGGCGGACACTGAAGCTTTCTTT. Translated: CASSLGYGADTEAFF.

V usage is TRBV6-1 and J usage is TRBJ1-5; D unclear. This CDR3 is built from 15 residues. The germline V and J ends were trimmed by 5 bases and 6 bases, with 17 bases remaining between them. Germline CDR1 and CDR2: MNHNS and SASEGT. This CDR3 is CASSSQSIMRQPQHF. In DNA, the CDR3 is TGTGCCAGCAGTTCACAGAGTATTATGCGTCAGCCCCAGCATTTT.

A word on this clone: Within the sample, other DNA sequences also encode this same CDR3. The CDR3 spells CSANRGYEQYF. Here the CDR3 DNA reads TGCAGTGCTAACAGGGGGTACGAGCAGTACTTC. This chain links TRBV20-1 with TRBJ2-7; TRBD1 aligns across 8 bases. This CDR3 has 11 amino acids. The germline CDR1 and CDR2 sequences are DFQATT and SNEGSKA (reference sequence). J gave up 4 bases and V 4 bases, and 0 bases lay outside the gene matches.

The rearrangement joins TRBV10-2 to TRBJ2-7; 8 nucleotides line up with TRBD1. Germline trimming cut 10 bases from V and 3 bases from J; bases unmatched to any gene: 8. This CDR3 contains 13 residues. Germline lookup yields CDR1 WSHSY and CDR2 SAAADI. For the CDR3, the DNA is TGCGCCACCCTATCAGGGGGCTTCTACGAGCAGTACTTC. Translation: CATLSGGFYEQYF.

The CDR3 sequence is CASSSGLLAQGNEQFF. CDR3 nucleotide sequence: TGTGCCAGCAGCTCCGGACTACTAGCGCAGGGAAATGAGCAGTTCTTC. The rearrangement links TRBV7-8 to TRBJ2-1; 7 positions match TRBD2. The V segment lost 4 bases and the J segment 7 bases; nucleotides outside the gene matches: 13. Germline V gives CDR1 SGHVS, CDR2 FQNEAQ. This CDR3 comprises 16 residues.

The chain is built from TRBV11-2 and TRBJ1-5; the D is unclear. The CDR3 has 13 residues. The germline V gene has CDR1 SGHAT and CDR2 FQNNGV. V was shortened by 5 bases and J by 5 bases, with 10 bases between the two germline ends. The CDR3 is CASSGAGDQPQHF. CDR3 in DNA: TGTGCCAGCAGCGGCGCGGGAGATCAGCCCCAGCATTTT.

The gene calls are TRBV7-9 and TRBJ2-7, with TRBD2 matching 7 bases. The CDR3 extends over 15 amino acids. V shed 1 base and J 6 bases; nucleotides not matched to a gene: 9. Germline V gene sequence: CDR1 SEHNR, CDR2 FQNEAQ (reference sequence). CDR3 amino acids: CASSLGPGGFSEQYF. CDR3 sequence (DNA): TGTGCCAGCAGCTTAGGGCCGGGGGGTTTTTCCGAGCAGTACTTC.

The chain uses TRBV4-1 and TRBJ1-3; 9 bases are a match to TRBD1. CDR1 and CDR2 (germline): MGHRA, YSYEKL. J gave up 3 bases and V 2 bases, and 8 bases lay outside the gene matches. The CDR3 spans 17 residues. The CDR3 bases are TGCGCCAGCAGCCAAAGGGGGGACAGGGTTAGTGGAAACACCATATATTTT. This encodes CASSQRGDRVSGNTIYF.

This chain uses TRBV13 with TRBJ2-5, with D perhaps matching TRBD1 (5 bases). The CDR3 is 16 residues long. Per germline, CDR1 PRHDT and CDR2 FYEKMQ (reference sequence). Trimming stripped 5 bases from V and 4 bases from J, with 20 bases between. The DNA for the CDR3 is TGTGCCAGCAGCCCCCCTCAGGGAATACTGGGAGAGACCCAGTACTTC. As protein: CASSPPQGILGETQYF.

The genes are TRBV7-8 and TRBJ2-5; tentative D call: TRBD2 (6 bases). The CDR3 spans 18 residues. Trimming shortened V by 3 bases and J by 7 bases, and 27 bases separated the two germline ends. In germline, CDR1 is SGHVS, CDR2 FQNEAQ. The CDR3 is CASSFRVGLQSYGGTQYF. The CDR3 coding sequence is TGTGCCAGCAGCTTCCGAGTGGGCCTCCAGTCCTACGGGGGGACCCAGTACTTC.

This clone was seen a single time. The CDR3 is CAISESGTTGELFF. CDR3 in DNA: TGTGCCATCAGTGAGTCCGGGACTACCGGGGAGCTGTTTTTT. This chain links TRBV10-3 with TRBJ2-2; tentative D call: TRBD2 (6 bases). Germline V lookup: CDR1 ENHRY, CDR2 SYGVKD. Trimming cost V 0 bases and J 5 bases, with 7 bases left between them. The CDR3 sequence is 14 residues long.

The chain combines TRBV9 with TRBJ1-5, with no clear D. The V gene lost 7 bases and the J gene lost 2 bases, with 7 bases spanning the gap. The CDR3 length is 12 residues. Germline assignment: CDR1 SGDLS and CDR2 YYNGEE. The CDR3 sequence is CASLGGNQPQHF. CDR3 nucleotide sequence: TGTGCCAGCTTGGGAGGCAATCAGCCCCAGCATTTT.

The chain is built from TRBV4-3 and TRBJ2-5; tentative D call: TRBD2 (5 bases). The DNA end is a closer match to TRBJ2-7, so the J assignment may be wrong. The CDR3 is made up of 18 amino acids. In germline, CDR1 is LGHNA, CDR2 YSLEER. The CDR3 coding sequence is TGCGCCAGCAGCCAAGCCCCGAGGGTTTCGGGCCGACCCTACGAGCAGTACTTC. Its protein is CASSQAPRVSGRPYEQYF.

DNA of the CDR3: TGTGCCAGCAGGGACGGGGGGGCCCGGAACACTGAAGCTTTCTTT. This translates into CASRDGGARNTEAFF. The rearrangement uses TRBV6-6 and TRBJ1-1, with a tentative D call TRBD1 (6 bases). The CDR3 has 15 amino acids. Germline V gene sequence: CDR1 MNHNY, CDR2 SVGAGI (reference sequence). V lost 6 bases and J lost 1, with 15 bases in between.